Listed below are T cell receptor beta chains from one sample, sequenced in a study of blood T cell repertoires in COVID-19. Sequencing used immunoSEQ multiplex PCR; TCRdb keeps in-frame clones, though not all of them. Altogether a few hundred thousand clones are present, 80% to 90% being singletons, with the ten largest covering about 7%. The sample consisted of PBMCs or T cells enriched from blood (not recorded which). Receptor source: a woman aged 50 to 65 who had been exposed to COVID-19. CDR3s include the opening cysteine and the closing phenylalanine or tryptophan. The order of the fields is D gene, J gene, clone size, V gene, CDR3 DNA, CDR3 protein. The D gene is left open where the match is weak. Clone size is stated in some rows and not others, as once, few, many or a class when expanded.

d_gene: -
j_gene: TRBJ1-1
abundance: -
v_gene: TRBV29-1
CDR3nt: TGCAGCGCCCTTCTGAGGGGGGGAATGAACACTGAAGCTTTCTTT
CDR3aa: CSALLRGGMNTEAFF

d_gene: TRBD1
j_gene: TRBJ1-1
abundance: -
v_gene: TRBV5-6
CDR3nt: TGTGCCAGCAGCAGCGGGACAGGGAGAGGCACTGAAGCTTTCTTT
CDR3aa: CASSSGTGRGTEAFF

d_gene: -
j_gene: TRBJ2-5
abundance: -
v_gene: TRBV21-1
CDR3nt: TGTGCCAGCAGCTCTATGACAGGGTGCGTCCCCGGTACCCAAGAGACCCAGTACTTC
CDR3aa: CASSSMTGCVPGTQETQYF

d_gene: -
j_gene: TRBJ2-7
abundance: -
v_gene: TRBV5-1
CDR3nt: TGCGCCAGCAGCTTGTCCACAGGGATGGTAGGATCCTACGAGCAGTACTTC
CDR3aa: CASSLSTGMVGSYEQYF

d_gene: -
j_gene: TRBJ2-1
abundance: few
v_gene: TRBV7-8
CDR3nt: TGTGCCAGCAGCTTAAGTACAGGCTCCTACAATGAGCAGTTCTTC
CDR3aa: CASSLSTGSYNEQFF

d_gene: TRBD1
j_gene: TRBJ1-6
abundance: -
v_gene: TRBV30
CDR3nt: TGTGCCTCTTCGACAGGGTTGAATTCACCCCTCCACTTT
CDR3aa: CASSTGLNSPLHF

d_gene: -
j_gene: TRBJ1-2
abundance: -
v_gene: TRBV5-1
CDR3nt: TGCGCCAGCAGGCAAGGACAGCTTATCTATAACTATGGCTACACCTTC
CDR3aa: CASRQGQLIYNYGYTF

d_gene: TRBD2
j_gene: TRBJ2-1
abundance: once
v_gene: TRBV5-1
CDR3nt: TGCGCCAGCAGCATACTAGCGGGGGGGCAAGGTGAGCAGTTCTTC
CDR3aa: CASSILAGGQGEQFF

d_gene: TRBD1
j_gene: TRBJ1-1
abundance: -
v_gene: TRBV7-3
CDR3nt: TGTGCCAGCAGCCGGGACAGGGACACTGAAGCTTTCTTT
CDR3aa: CASSRDRDTEAFF

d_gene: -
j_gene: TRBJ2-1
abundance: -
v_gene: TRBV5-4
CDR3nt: TGTGCCAGCAGCTTCGGACGGACTCATTACAATGAGCAGTTCTTC
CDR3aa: CASSFGRTHYNEQFF

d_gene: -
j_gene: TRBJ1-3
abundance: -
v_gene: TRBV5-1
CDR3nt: TGCGCCAGCAGCTTGGACATTTCTGGAAACACCATATATTTT
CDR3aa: CASSLDISGNTIYF

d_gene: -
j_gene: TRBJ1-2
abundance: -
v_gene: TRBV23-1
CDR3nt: TGCGCCAGCAACCATGACAGACATGGAGGCTACACCTTC
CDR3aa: CASNHDRHGGYTF

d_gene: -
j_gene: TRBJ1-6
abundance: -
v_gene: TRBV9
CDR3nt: TGTGCCAGCAGCACACAGGGAGCCCTTAATTCACCCCTCCACTTT
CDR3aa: CASSTQGALNSPLHF

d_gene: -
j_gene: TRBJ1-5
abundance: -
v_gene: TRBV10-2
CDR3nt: TGCGCCAGCAGTGACGGAGGCTCGGGTCAGCCCCAGCATTTT
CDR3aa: CASSDGGSGQPQHF

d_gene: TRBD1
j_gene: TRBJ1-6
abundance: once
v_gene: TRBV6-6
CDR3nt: TGTGCCAGCAGTCGCCGAGCCGGGACAGGGGGCAAGAGCTCCTATAATTCACCCCTCCACTTT
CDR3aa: CASSRRAGTGGKSSYNSPLHF

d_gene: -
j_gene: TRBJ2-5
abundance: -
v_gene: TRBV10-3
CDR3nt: TGTGCCATCAGTGAGCCGAGGAGAGAGACCCAGTACTTC
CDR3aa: CAISEPRRETQYF

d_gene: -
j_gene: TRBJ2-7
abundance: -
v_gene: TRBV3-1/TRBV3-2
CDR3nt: TGTGCCAGCAGCCAAGGGGGAGGAGGACCGGGGGAGCAGTACTTC
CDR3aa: CASSQGGGGPGEQYF

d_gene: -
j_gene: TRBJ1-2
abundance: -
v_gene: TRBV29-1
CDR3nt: TGCAGCGTTGAAGATCAGCGGTTATATGGCTACACCTTC
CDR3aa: CSVEDQRLYGYTF

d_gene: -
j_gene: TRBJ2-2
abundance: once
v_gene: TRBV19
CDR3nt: TGTGCCAGTAGTAGTCTTCGGTACACCGGGGAGCTGTTTTTT
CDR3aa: CASSSLRYTGELFF

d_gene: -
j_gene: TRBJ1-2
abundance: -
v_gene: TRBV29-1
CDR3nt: TGCAGCGTTGCGCAGGCCTCATTTAACTATGGCTACACCTTC
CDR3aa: CSVAQASFNYGYTF

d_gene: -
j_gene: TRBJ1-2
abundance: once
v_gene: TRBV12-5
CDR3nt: TGTGCTAGTGGTTCTACAGTCACTAACTATGGCTACACCTTC
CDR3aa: CASGSTVTNYGYTF

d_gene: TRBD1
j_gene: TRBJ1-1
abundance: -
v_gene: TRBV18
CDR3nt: TGTGCCAGCTCACCGGACAGGGGGAACACTGAAGCTTTCTTT
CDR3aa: CASSPDRGNTEAFF

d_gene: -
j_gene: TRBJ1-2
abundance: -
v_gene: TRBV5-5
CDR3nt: TGTGCCAGCAGCCCCGGGACATCTGGCTATGGCTACACCTTC
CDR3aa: CASSPGTSGYGYTF

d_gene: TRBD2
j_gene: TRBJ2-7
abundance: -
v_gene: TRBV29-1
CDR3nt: TGCAGCGTTGTACTAGCGGCCTCCTACGAGCAGTACTTC
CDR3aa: CSVVLAASYEQYF

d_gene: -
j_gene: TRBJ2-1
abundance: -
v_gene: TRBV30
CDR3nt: TGTGCCTGGAGTTACTACAATGAGCAGTTCTTC
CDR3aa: CAWSYYNEQFF

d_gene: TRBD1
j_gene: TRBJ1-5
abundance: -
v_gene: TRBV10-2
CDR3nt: TGCGCCAGCAGTGACGGGACAGTTAATCAGCCCCAGCATTTT
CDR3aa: CASSDGTVNQPQHF

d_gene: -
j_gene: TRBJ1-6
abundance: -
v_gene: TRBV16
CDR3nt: TGTGCCAGCAGCCAGACAGTTAATTCACCCCTCCACTTT
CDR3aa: CASSQTVNSPLHF

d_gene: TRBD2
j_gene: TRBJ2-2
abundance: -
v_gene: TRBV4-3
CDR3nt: TGCGCCAGCAGCCAAGATAGGACTAGCGGGGAGGCCGGGGAGCTGTTTTTT
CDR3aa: CASSQDRTSGEAGELFF

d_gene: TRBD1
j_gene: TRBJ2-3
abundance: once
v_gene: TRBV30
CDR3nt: TGTGCCTGGAGCGGACAGGGTAGCACAGATACGCAGTATTTT
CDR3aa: CAWSGQGSTDTQYF

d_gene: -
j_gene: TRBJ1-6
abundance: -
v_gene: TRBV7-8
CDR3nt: TGTGCCAGCAGCTTAGAAGGGGCCCTTCCCGATTCACCCCTCCACTTT
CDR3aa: CASSLEGALPDSPLHF

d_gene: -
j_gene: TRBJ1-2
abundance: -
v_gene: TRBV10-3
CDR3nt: TGTGCCATCAGTTTGGGGGCAGAAGGCTACACCTTC
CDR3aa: CAISLGAEGYTF

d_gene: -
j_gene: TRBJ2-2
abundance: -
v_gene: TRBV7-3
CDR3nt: TGTGCCAGCAGCCCTCCACGGGGGGGGGAGCTGTTTTTT
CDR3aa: CASSPPRGGELFF

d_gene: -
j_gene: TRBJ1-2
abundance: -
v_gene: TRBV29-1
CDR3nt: TGCAGCGTGGAATCAACAGGAGTCTATGGCTACACCTTC
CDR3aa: CSVESTGVYGYTF

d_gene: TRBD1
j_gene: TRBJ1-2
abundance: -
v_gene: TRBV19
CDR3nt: TGTGCCAGCTTACAGGGGTATAACTATGGCTACACCTTC
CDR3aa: CASLQGYNYGYTF

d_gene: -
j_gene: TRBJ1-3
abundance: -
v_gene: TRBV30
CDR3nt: TGTGCCTGGAGCCCCTCATCAGGCACCATATATTTT
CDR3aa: CAWSPSSGTIYF

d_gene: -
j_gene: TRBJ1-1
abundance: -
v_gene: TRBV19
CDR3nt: TGTGCCAGTAGTCCCACAGGGTACGAAATGAACACTGAAGCTTTCTTT
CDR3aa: CASSPTGYEMNTEAFF

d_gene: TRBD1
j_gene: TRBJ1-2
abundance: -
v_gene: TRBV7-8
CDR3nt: TGTGCCAGCAGCTTAATAGGGGGCTGGAGCTATGGCTACACCTTC
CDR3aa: CASSLIGGWSYGYTF

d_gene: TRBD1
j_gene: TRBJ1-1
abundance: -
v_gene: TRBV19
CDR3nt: TGTGCCAGTACCCTCCGGGACAGCCACATCCACGGGGCTTTCTTT
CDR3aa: CASTLRDSHIHGAFF

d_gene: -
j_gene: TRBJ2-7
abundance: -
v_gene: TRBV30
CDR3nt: TGTGCCTGGAGTTCAGACAGGCCACCTGCCCGGCAGTACTTC
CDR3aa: CAWSSDRPPARQYF

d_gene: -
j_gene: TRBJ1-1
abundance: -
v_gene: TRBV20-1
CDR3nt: TGCAGTGCGCAGATGAACACTGAAGCTTTCTTT
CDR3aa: CSAQMNTEAFF

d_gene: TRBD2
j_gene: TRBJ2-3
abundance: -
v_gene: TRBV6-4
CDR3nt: TGTGCCAGCAGTACGACTAGCGTCAACACAGATACGCAGTATTTT
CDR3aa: CASSTTSVNTDTQYF

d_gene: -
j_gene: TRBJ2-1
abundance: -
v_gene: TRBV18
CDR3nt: TGTGCCAGCTCACCACCGGGACTTAACAATGAGCAGTTCTTC
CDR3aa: CASSPPGLNNEQFF